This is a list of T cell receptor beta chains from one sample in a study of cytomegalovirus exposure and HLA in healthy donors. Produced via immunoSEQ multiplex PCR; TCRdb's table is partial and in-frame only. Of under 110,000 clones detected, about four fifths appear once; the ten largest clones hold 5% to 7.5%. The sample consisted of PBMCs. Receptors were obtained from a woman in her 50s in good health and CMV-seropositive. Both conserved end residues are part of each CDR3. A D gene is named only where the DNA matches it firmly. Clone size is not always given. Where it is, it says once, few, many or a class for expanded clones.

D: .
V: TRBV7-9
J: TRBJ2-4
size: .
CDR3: CASSFLLGVLNIQYF
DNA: TGTGCCAGCAGCTTCTTACTGGGAGTCCTAAACATTCAGTACTTC

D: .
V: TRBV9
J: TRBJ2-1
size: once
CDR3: CASSPPDRDEQFF
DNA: TGTGCCAGCAGCCCCCCGGATCGGGATGAGCAGTTCTTC

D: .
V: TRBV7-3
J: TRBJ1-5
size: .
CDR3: CASSKYSNQPQHF
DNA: TGTGCCAGCAGCAAATATAGCAATCAGCCCCAGCATTTT

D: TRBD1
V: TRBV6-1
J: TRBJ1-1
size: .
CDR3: CATLTGMNTEAFF
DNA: TGTGCCACCCTGACAGGGATGAACACTGAAGCTTTCTTT

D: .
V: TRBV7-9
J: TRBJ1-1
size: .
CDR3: CASSLSGVGTEAFF
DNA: TGTGCCAGCAGCTTATCGGGGGTTGGCACTGAAGCTTTCTTT

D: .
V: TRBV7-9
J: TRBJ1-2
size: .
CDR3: CASSLVPGLRNYGYTF
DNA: TGTGCCAGCAGCCTGGTACCGGGACTAAGGAACTATGGCTACACCTTC

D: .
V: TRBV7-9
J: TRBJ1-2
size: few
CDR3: CASSFGEDGYTF
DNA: TGTGCCAGCAGCTTCGGAGAGGATGGCTACACCTTC

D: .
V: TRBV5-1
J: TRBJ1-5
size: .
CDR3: CASSLEGSGVGPQHF
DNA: TGCGCCAGCAGCTTGGAAGGGAGTGGAGTCGGACCCCAGCATTTT

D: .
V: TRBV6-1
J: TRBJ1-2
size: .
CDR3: CASREAGANYGYTF
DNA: TGTGCCAGCAGGGAGGCAGGGGCCAACTATGGCTACACCTTC

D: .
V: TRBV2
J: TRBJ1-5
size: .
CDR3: CASSGDNIQPQHF
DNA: TGTGCCAGCAGTGGCGACAATATACAGCCCCAGCATTTT

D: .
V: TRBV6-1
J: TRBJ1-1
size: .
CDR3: CASSSRTGGTEAFF
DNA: TGTGCCAGCAGCAGCCGGACGGGGGGCACTGAAGCTTTCTTT

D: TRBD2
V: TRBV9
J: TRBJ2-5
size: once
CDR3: CASSLRSGGGLETQYF
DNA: TGTGCCAGCAGCCTCAGGTCCGGGGGGGGCCTGGAGACCCAGTACTTC

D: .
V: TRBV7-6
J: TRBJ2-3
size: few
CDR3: CASSLLSEGGTDTQYF
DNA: TGTGCCAGCAGCTTACTTTCGGAAGGGGGCACAGATACGCAGTATTTT

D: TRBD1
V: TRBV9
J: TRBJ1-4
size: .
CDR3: CASSVGTGDEKLFF
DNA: TGTGCCAGCAGCGTAGGGACAGGGGATGAAAAACTGTTTTTT

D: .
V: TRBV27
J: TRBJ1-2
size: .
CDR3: CASSPGGRGAYGYTF
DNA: TGTGCCAGCAGTCCGGGGGGCCGAGGGGCCTATGGCTACACCTTC

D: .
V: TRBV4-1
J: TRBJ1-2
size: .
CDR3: CASSQVRGFGGYTF
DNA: TGCGCCAGCAGCCAAGTCCGGGGGTTTGGAGGCTACACCTTC

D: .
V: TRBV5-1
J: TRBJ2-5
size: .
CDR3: CASSLLPSSSQTQYF
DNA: TGCGCCAGCAGCTTGCTGCCCTCAAGCTCGCAGACCCAGTACTTC

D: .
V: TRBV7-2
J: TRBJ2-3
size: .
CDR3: CASSTSGGGADTQYF
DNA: .